The next 8 T cell receptor beta chains were all read from a single sample in a study of T cells in localized non-small cell lung cancer. Sequencing was performed with immunoSEQ multiplex PCR; in TCRdb, only in-frame clones are kept and a portion is missing. Among around 26,000 clones, 80% to 95% were seen once, and the ten largest hold over 3.5%. The source material was peripheral blood, sampled before any cancer treatment. The receptors originated from a female donor at least 60 years old with stage II squamous cell lung carcinoma.

The rearrangement joins TRBV7-3 to TRBJ2-2, with 8 positions matching TRBD2. The length of the CDR3 is 15 residues. CDR1 is SGHTA and CDR2 is FQGTGA in the germline V gene. With V trimmed by 6 bases and J by 6 bases, 9 bases remained unmatched. The CDR3 protein is CASRAGTSGPGELFF. The CDR3 DNA sequence: TGTGCCAGCAGGGCAGGGACTAGTGGCCCCGGGGAGCTGTTTTTT.

The chain links TRBV6-5 to TRBJ1-2; D may be TRBD1 (5 bases). The CDR3 covers 14 residues. Per the germline V gene, CDR1 is MNHEY and CDR2 is SVGAGI. Trimming left V 6 bases short and J 0 bases short, with 11 bases between. Here the CDR3 DNA reads TGTGCCAGCAGCATGGACAATACTAACTATGGCTACACCTTC. It codes for CASSMDNTNYGYTF.

Remarks on this clone: The junction departs from the called germline gene at one end, perhaps through a read error. The chain joins TRBV4-2 to TRBJ1-6; D call uncertain. The CDR3 sequence is 13 residues long. Germline CDR1 and CDR2: LGHNA and YNFKEQ. In nucleotides, the CDR3 is TGTGCCAGCAGCCAAGATTTATCGACGGGGAGGGTCTTT. Its translation is CASSQDLSTGRVF.

This clone is medium-sized. In the same sample, other DNA sequences code for this CDR3. The gene calls are TRBV10-3 and TRBJ1-5, with D perhaps TRBD1 (6 bases). This CDR3 is built from 12 residues. The germline V gene encodes CDR1 ENHRY and CDR2 SYGVKD. Between the trimmed V and J ends, which lost 9 bases and 3 bases, there was a span of 9 bases. The CDR3 region has the DNA TGTGCCATTGGACAGCCCAATCAGCCCCAGCATTTT. This encodes CAIGQPNQPQHF.

V is TRBV30 and J is TRBJ2-1; D gene uncertain. The CDR3 loop spans 15 amino acids. Per germline, CDR1 GTSNPN and CDR2 SVGIG (reference sequence). Deletions cut 2 bases from V and 9 bases from J, with 20 bases between. The CDR3 loop is CAWSRQSCPGCEQFF. CDR3 coding DNA: TGTGCCTGGAGTCGGCAGTCATGCCCGGGCTGTGAGCAGTTCTTC.

This chain uses TRBV7-2 with TRBJ2-5; D remains unclear. The germline CDR1 and CDR2 sequences are SGHTA and FQGNSA. The CDR3 totals 11 residues. V was cut by 2 bases and J by 2 bases, with 0 bases left in between. CDR3 coding DNA: TGTGCCAGCAGCTTACAAGAGACCCAGTACTTC. It codes for CASSLQETQYF.

J is TRBJ2-1 and V is TRBV7-3, with a possible D match to TRBD2 (6 bases). This CDR3 contains 16 residues. The ends were cut back, 4 bases at V and 4 bases at J, with 17 bases in the middle. CDR1 is SGHTA and CDR2 is FQGTGA in the germline V gene. The CDR3 region is CASSSRLVGAYNEQFF. DNA for the CDR3: TGTGCCAGCAGCTCAAGACTAGTAGGGGCATACAATGAGCAGTTCTTC.

The rearrangement uses TRBV5-1 and TRBJ1-6, with no clear D. The germline CDR1 and CDR2 sequences are SGHRS and YFSETQ. V lost 4 bases and J 10 bases, leaving 12 bases between the germline ends. The length of the CDR3 is 13 residues. The CDR3 sequence: CASSRGDGSPLHF. CDR3 coding DNA: TGCGCCAGCAGCCGCGGGGATGGGTCACCCCTCCACTTT.